A single sample is the source of the 7 T cell receptor beta chains below, sequenced in a study of PD-1 blockade in mismatch repair-deficient tumors. Produced via immunoSEQ multiplex PCR; TCRdb's table is partial and in-frame only. The sample holds approximately 9,800 clones, about 85% seen once. The sequences come from PBMCs, collected 46 weeks after starting pembrolizumab. The receptors were sampled from an adult with mismatch repair-deficient cancer.

The gene calls are TRBV5-1 and TRBJ2-2; D may be TRBD2 (7 bases). The length of the CDR3 is 15 residues. Per the germline V gene, CDR1 is SGHRS and CDR2 is YFSETQ. Trimming took 6 bases from V and 0 from J, leaving 12 bases between them. CDR3 in DNA: TGCGCCAGCACCCGAGGGGGGGCGAACACCGGGGAGCTGTTTTTT. As protein: CASTRGGANTGELFF.

The rearrangement joins TRBV30 to TRBJ1-2; 10 bases fit TRBD1. The CDR3 consists of 14 residues. V gave up 3 bases and J gave up 7 bases; unmatched junction bases: 8. The germline CDR1 and CDR2 sequences are GTSNPN and SVGIG (reference sequence). CDR3 protein: CAWRIWDRGFGYTF. CDR3 nucleotide sequence: TGTGCCTGGAGAATTTGGGACAGGGGCTTTGGCTACACCTTC. The full variable domain, in which reference TRBV30 and TRBJ1-2 provide the parts outside the CDR3, is SQTIHQWPATLVQPVGSPLSLECTVEGTSNPNLYWYRQAAGRGLQLLFYSVGIGQISSEVPQNLSASRPQDRQFILSSKKLLLSDSGFYLCAWRIWDRGFGYTFGSGTRLTVV.

The rearrangement uses TRBV28 and TRBJ2-5; possible D gene TRBD1, 5 bases. Deletions cut 1 base from V and 3 bases from J, with 6 bases between. The CDR3 is 13 residues long. Germline CDR1 and CDR2: MDHEN and SYDVKM. The CDR3 nucleotides read TGTGCCAGCAGTTTATTAGGGGAAGAGACCCAGTACTTC. Protein sequence: CASSLLGEETQYF.

This clone was observed a few times. The junction and the germline gene differ at one end; a read error may be behind it. The CDR3 DNA reads TGTGCTAGCACGCGGGAAACCCAAGAGACCCAGTACTTC. Its translation: CASTRETQETQYF. This chain connects TRBV7-2 to TRBJ2-5; D is perhaps TRBD2 (6 bases). The CDR3 runs to 13 residues. Germline V CDR1 and CDR2: SGHTA, FQGNSA.

V is TRBV7-6 and J is TRBJ1-4, with 9 bases that match TRBD1. Germline lookup yields CDR1 SGHVS and CDR2 FNYEAQ. The CDR3 has 15 residues. After removal of 2 bases from V and 5 bases from J, the junction contained 3 bases not matched to a gene. The CDR3 coding sequence is TGTGCCAGCAGCTTAAACAGGGGGCTGAATGAAAAACTGTTTTTT. Translation gives CASSLNRGLNEKLFF.

The chain recombines TRBV30 with TRBJ1-2; 11 positions match TRBD1. This CDR3 has 18 residues. Germline V gene lookup returns CDR1 GTSNPN and CDR2 SVGIG (reference sequence). The trim removed 2 bases at V and 4 bases at J, leaving 15 bases unmatched. The CDR3 spells CAWSRHITGTGGGYGYTF. The DNA of the CDR3 is TGTGCCTGGAGTCGCCATATCACCGGGACAGGGGGGGGCTATGGCTACACCTTC.

V usage is TRBV19 and J usage is TRBJ1-5, with D hard to call. This CDR3 has 15 amino acids. Looked up from germline, CDR1 is LNHDA and CDR2 is SQIVND (reference sequence). V was shortened by 3 bases and J by 2 bases, with 11 bases between the two germline ends. The CDR3 DNA reads TGTGCCAGTAGTATGGGAGGGTGGCGCAATCAGCCCCAGCATTTT. This encodes CASSMGGWRNQPQHF.